The 4 T cell receptor beta chains below all came from one sample that was sequenced in a study of monozygotic twins with inflammatory bowel disease. With the 5' RACE reads reprocessed, TCRdb shows one record per CDR3 protein and no DNA. The sample's table shows approximately 150,000 distinct CDR3 sequences. The sequencing input was blood. The receptors derive from a human donor with ulcerative colitis or Crohn's disease, or a healthy co-twin of an affected twin (not recorded which).

The chain joins TRBV4-3 to TRBJ2-2; there is no DNA to check the TCRdb D call of TRBD1. Germline loops: CDR1 LGHNA, CDR2 YSLEER. The length of the CDR3 is 19 residues. CDR3 sequence reads: CASSQGRGSGTLDTGELFF.

The chain carries TRBV20-1 and TRBJ1-5; TCRdb lists TRBD1, though no DNA is available to test this call. CDR3 length: 14 amino acids. The germline gives CDR1 DFQATT, CDR2 SNEGSKA (reference sequence). The CDR3 loop is CSAMKGAQSQPQHF.

The CDR3 is CAIKGQDQETQYF. This sequence joins TRBV10-3 and TRBJ2-5; TCRdb returns TRBD1, unconfirmable since there is no DNA. Germline CDR1 and CDR2: ENHRY and SYGVKD. This CDR3 contains 13 residues.

This sequence joins TRBV7-3 and TRBJ2-1. The CDR3 is 14 residues long. The germline V gene encodes CDR1 SGHTA and CDR2 FQGTGA. The CDR3 here is CASSPTPVVNEQFF.